A single T cell receptor (beta chain) is shown here with its context. TCRdb analysed the RT-PCR reads with MiXCR anew, one entry per CDR3 protein. The repertoire holds around 29,000 distinct CDR3 sequences, with more than 35% as singletons. This specimen comes from a study of patients and donors after allogeneic stem cell transplantation. V was clipped by 2 bases and J by 3 bases, with 11 bases between them. This CDR3 is built from 15 residues. The germline CDR1 and CDR2 sequences are SGHTA and FQGNSA. Input material: blood, either unsorted or a sorted T cell fraction (not recorded which). This clonotype originated in a human donor who was either an allogeneic HSCT recipient or a stem cell or donor lymphocyte infusion donor (not recorded which). It is not recorded whose cells these are; they may come from a transplant donor. This chain connects TRBV7-2 to TRBJ2-1; D is perhaps TRBD2 (6 bases). In DNA form, the CDR3 reads TGTGCCAGCAGCTTAACTAGCCGTAACTACAATGAGCAGTTCTTC. Its translation: CASSLTSRNYNEQFF.